This T cell receptor beta chain was retrieved from a study of T cells in Graves' hyperthyroidism and ophthalmopathy. Each diagnosis was grounded in clinical symptoms, serum thyroxine and TRAb, thyroid ultrasound, and orbital computed tomography. Regarding the study as a whole: Through a model of 13 V-J features, ophthalmopathy was separated from stable hyperthyroidism.

As regards this clonotype: The antigen is unknown.

Amplification yielded TCR beta CDR3 regions, with RNA transcripts as the source. In the first-round RT-PCR of the TCR CDR3, the HTBI primer set was used. TCRdb independently ran MiXCR on the multiplex PCR reads; one entry per CDR3 protein. The sample consists of about 520,000 distinct CDR3 sequences, roughly 20% of them appearing once. Germline V gene lookup returns CDR1 SNHLY and CDR2 FYNNEI. V trimming: 8 bases; J trimming: 6 bases; junction bases outside the gene matches: 10. The CDR3 has 13 amino acids. The receptor's source is a man in his late teens or twenties with Graves' hyperthyroidism. The rearrangement uses TRBV2 and TRBJ2-7; 7 bases are a match to TRBD1. The specimen sequenced was blood. CDR3 amino acids: CASEGAGVAEQYF. CDR3 coding DNA: TGTGCCAGCGAGGGGGCAGGGGTTGCCGAGCAGTACTTC.